This T cell receptor (beta chain) was sequenced in a study of metastatic and nonmetastatic thyroid tumors. Study-level background: Patients with malignant and benign thyroid disease provided blood and tumor or nodule tissue, whose repertoires were compared.

This clone was detected a few times. The antigen is unknown. Study outcomes and limitations: The reported finding was significantly higher TCR beta diversity in malignant thyroid tumors relative to benign nodules, in blood and tumor.

Original handling: A distant-metastasis classifier for papillary thyroid cancer was built using CDR3 differences across clinicopathological groups. With MiXCR, TCRdb called clones anew from the PCR reads. These V and J calls derive from TCRdb rather than the authors' analysis. The sample consists of just over 20,000 clones, approximately 14% of them appearing once. Trimming took 6 bases from V and 0 from J, leaving 17 bases between them. CDR3 length: 17 residues. The germline CDR1 and CDR2 sequences are MNHEY and SMNVEV (reference sequence). Before thyroid surgery, none of the patients had received any treatment.

The chain is built from TRBV27 and TRBJ2-2, with D perhaps matching TRBD2 (6 bases). The receptor's source is a female donor with papillary thyroid cancer or a benign thyroid nodule (not recorded which). Some clones in this sample may be carry-over from other donors' samples. Sequencing used blood. In DNA, the CDR3 is TGTGCCAGCAGCCTTCGCCGGGACTCCCCGAACACCGGGGAGCTGTTTTTT. Residues: CASSLRRDSPNTGELFF.